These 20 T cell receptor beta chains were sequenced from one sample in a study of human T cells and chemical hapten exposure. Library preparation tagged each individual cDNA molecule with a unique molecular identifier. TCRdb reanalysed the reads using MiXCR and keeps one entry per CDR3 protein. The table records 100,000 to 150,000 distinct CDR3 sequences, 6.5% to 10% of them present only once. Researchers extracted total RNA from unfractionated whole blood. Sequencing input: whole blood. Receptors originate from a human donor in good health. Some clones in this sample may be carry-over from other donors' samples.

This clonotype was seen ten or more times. The CDR3 protein is CASSFGIDNSYGYTF. The CDR3 DNA reads TGTGCCAGCAGCTTCGGGATAGACAACAGCTATGGCTACACCTTC. The chain employs TRBV5-5 and TRBJ1-2; D unclear. The V and J ends lost 2 bases and 4 bases respectively, with 15 bases between them. Germline loops: CDR1 SGHKS, CDR2 YYEKEE (reference sequence). The CDR3 runs 15 residues.

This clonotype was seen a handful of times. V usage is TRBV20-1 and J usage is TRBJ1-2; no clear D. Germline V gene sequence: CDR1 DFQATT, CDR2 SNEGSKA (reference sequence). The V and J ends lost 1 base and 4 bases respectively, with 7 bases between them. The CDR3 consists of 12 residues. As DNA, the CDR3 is TGCAGTGCTAGAGTACGGCCCTATGGCTACACCTTC. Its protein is CSARVRPYGYTF.

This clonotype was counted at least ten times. CDR3 nucleotide sequence: TGCAGCGTTGGCGGGCAGACGAACACAGATACGCAGTATTTT. Translating it yields CSVGGQTNTDTQYF. The chain is built from TRBV29-1 and TRBJ2-3; D is perhaps TRBD2 (5 bases). Germline CDR1 and CDR2: SQVTM and ANQGSEA. Trimming pared 4 bases from V and 2 bases from J, leaving 13 bases between. This CDR3 has 14 amino acids.

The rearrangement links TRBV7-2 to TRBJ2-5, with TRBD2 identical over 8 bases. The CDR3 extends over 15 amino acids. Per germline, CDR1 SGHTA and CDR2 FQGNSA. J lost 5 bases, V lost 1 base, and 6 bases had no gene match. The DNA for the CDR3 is TGTGCCAGCAGCTTAGGCGGGACTAGTCAGGAGACCCAGTACTTC. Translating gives CASSLGGTSQETQYF. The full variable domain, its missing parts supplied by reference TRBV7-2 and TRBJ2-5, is GAGVSQSPSNKVTEKGKDVELRCDPISGHTALYWYRQSLGQGLEFLIYFQGNSAPDKSGLPSDRFSAERTGGSVSTLTIQRTQQEDSAVYLCASSLGGTSQETQYFGPGTRLLVL.

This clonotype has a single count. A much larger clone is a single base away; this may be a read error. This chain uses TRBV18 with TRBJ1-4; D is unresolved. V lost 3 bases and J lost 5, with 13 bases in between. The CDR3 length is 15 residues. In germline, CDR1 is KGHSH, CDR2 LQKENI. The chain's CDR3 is CASSPQDARNEKLFF. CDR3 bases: TGTGCCAGCTCACCCCAGGACGCACGAAATGAAAAACTGTTTTTT.

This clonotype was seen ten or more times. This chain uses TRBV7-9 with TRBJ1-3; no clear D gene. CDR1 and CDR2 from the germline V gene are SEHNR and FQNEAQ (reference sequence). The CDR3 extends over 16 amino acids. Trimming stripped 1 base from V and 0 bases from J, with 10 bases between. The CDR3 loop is CASSLGFPGSGNTIYF. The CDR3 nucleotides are TGTGCCAGCAGCTTAGGATTTCCGGGCTCTGGAAACACCATATATTTT. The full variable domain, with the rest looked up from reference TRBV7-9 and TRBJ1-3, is DTGVSQNPRHKITKRGQNVTFRCDPISEHNRLYWYRQTLGQGPEFLTYFQNEAQLEKSRLLSDRFSAERPKGSFSTLEIQRTEQGDSAMYLCASSLGFPGSGNTIYFGEGSWLTVV.

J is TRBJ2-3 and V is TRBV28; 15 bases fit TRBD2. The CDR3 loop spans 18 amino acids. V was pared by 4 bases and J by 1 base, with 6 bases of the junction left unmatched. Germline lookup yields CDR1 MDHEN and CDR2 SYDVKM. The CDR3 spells CASSSPGLAGGRTDTQYF. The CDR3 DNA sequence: TGTGCCAGCAGTTCGCCGGGACTAGCGGGGGGACGCACAGATACGCAGTATTTT.

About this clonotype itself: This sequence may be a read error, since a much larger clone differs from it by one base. The CDR3 loop is CSVTYQGPTTDAQYF. DNA of the CDR3: TGCAGCGTGACCTACCAGGGGCCTACCACAGATGCGCAGTATTTT. The chain employs TRBV29-1 and TRBJ2-3, with D possibly TRBD1 on 6 matching bases. CDR1 SQVTM and CDR2 ANQGSEA come from the germline V gene. The CDR3 sequence is 15 residues long.

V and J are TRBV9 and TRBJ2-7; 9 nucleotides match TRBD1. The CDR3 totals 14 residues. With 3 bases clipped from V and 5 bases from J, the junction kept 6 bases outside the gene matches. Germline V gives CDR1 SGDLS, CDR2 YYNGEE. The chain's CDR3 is CASSAGQGNHEQYF. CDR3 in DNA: TGTGCCAGCAGCGCAGGACAGGGGAACCACGAGCAGTACTTC.

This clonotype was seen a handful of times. The CDR3 here is CASSQDRAAHTNYGYTF. CDR3 bases: TGTGCCAGCAGCCAAGATAGGGCAGCCCATACTAACTATGGCTACACCTTC. V usage is TRBV4-2 and J usage is TRBJ1-2; D remains unclear. The CDR3 has 17 amino acids. CDR1 is LGHNA, CDR2 YNFKEQ, per germline. Trimming shortened V by 0 bases and J by 0 bases, and 14 bases separated the two germline ends.

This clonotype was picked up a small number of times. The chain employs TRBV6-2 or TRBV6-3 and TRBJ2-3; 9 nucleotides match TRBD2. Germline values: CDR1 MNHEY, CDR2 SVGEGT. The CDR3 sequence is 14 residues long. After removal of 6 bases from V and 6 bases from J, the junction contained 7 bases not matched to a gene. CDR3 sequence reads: CASSRSGGLDTQYF. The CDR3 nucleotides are TGTGCCAGCAGCCGAAGCGGGGGGTTGGATACGCAGTATTTT.

CDR3 in amino acids: CASSQEGGVGEKLFF. CDR3 nucleotides: TGCGCCAGCAGCCAAGAGGGAGGGGTCGGCGAAAAACTGTTTTTT. The rearrangement joins TRBV4-1 to TRBJ1-4; perhaps TRBD1 as D (5 bases). The germline V gene encodes CDR1 MGHRA and CDR2 YSYEKL. The CDR3 extends over 15 amino acids. Trimming took 0 bases from V and 8 from J, leaving 13 bases between them.

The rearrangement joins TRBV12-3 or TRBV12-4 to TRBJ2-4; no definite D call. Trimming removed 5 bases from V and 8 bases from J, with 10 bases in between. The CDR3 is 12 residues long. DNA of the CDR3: TGTGCCAGCAGTCCCACCCTGGACATTCAGTACTTC. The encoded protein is CASSPTLDIQYF.

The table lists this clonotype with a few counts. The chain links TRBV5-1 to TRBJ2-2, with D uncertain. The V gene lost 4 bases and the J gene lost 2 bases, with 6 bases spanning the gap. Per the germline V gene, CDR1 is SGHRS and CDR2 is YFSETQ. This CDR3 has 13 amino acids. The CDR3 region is CASSISNTGELFF. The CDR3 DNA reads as TGCGCCAGCAGCATTAGCAACACCGGGGAGCTGTTTTTT.

CDR3 nucleotide sequence: TGCGCCAGCAGCCCCAACAGGGGGCTCTACGAGCAGTACTTC. It codes for CASSPNRGLYEQYF. The V gene is TRBV4-3, the J gene TRBJ2-7; 9 bases line up with TRBD1. From germline, CDR1 is LGHNA and CDR2 YSLEER. This CDR3 spans 14 amino acids. V shed 4 bases and J 3 bases; nucleotides not matched to a gene: 4.

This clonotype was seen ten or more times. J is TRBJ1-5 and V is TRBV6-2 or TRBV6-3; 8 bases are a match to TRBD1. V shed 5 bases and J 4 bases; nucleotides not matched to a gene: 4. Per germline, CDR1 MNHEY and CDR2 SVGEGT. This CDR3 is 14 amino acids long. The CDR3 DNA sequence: TGTGCCAGCAGTGCGGGACAGGTGAATCAGCCCCAGCATTTT. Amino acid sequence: CASSAGQVNQPQHF.

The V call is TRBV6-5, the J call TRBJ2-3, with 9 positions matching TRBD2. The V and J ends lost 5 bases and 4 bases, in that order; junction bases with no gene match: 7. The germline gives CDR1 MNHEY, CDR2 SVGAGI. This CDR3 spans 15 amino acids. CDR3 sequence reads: CASSDAAGGPDTQYF. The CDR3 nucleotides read TGTGCCAGCAGTGACGCGGCGGGGGGGCCAGATACGCAGTATTTT.

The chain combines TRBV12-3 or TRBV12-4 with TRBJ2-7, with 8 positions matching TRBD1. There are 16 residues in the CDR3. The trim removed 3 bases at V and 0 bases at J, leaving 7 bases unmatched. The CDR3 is CASSLNLGTGSYEQYF. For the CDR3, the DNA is TGTGCCAGCAGTTTGAATCTGGGGACAGGCTCCTACGAGCAGTACTTC.

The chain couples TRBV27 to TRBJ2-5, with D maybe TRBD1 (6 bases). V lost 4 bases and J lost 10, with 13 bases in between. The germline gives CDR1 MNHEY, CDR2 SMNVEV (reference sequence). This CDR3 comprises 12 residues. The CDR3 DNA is TGTGCCAGCAGTTCAGGGGCGAGTGGCCAGTACTTC. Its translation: CASSSGASGQYF.

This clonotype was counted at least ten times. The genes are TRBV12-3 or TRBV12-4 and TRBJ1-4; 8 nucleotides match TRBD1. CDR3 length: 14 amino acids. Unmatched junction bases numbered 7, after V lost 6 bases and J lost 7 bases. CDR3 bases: TGTGCCAGCAGCGCCGGGACAGGTAGTGAAAAACTGTTTTTT. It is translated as CASSAGTGSEKLFF.